This record looks at one T cell receptor (beta chain) sequence and its context. CDR1 LNHDA and CDR2 SQIVND come from the germline V gene (reference sequence). V was pared by 0 bases and J by 9 bases, with 9 bases between. The CDR3 loop spans 13 amino acids. TCRdb keeps only in-frame clones here, not all; method: immunoSEQ multiplex PCR. The sample comprises about 15,000 clones, roughly 85% of which are singletons, and approximately 15% rests with the top ten. These data are taken from a study of blood T cell repertoires in COVID-19. About the research overall: Acute and convalescent COVID-19 samples came from the United States, Italy and Spain.

What was sequenced was peripheral blood. This TCR came from a human donor with active COVID-19. The donor label of this sample is uncertain. The rearrangement joins TRBV19 to TRBJ1-3, with D possibly TRBD1 on 6 matching bases. The CDR3 sequence: CASSIDRDTTIYF. For the CDR3, the DNA is TGTGCCAGTAGTATAGATCGGGACACCACCATATATTTT.